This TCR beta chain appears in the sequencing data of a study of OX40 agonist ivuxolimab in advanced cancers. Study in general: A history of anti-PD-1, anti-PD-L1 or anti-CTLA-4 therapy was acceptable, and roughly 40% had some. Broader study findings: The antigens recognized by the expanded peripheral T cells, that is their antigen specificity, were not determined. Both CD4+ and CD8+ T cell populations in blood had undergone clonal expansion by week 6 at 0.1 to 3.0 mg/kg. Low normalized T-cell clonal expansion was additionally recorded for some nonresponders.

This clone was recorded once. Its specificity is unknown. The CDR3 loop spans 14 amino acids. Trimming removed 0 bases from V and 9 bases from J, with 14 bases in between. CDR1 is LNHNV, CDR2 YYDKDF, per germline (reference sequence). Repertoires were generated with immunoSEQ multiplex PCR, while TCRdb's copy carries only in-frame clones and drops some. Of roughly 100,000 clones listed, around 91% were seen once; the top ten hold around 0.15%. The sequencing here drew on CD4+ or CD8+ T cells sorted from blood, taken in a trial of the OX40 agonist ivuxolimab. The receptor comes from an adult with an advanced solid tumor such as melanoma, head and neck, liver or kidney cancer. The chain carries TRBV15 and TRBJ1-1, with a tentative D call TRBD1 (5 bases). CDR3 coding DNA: TGTGCCACCAGCAGAGATAGGGGCGCAGATAAAGCTTTCTTT. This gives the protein CATSRDRGADKAFF.